The table lists the clone carrying this T cell receptor beta chain with many counts. These data come from a study of low-dose radiotherapy and immunotherapy resistance in tumors. Study details: TRAV- and TRBV-specific primers, spanning alpha and beta chains, primed first-strand cDNA.

As for time point: before trial treatment. The V and J ends lost 4 bases and 0 bases respectively, with 10 bases between them. CDR3 length: 16 residues. CDR1 KGHSH and CDR2 LQKENI come from the germline V gene. Using a constant-region primer together with a V-primer adapter, TCRs were subjected to approximately 20 PCR cycles of amplification. TCRdb processed the reads anew with MiXCR; each CDR3 protein has one entry. The table records tens of thousands of distinct CDR3 sequences, over 9.5% of them present only once. This sequence joins TRBV18 and TRBJ1-6, with D hard to call. This TCR derives from a female donor with ovarian cancer. Sequences were derived from PBMCs, sampled before treatment. CDR3 residues: CASSLGSGSYNSPLHF. CDR3 nucleotide sequence: TGTGCCAGCTCACTGGGTTCCGGCTCCTATAATTCACCCCTCCACTTT.